This entry concerns a single T cell receptor beta chain. This entry belongs to a study of T cell changes during pregnancy in multiple sclerosis. Sequencing used immunoSEQ multiplex PCR; TCRdb keeps in-frame clones, though not all of them. The table records approximately 40,000 clones, 95% to 96% of them present only once. The sample in question was peripheral blood, obtained in the second trimester of pregnancy. The sequence derives from a female donor with multiple sclerosis, enrolled in a pregnancy study.

The chain's CDR3 is CASTYSGRTTDTQYF. The CDR3 DNA is TGTGCCAGCACCTATAGCGGGAGAACAACAGATACGCAGTATTTT. The rearrangement uses TRBV27 and TRBJ2-3; 9 bases are a match to TRBD2. The germline CDR1 and CDR2 sequences are MNHEY and SMNVEV (reference sequence). Unmatched junction bases numbered 8, after V lost 7 bases and J lost 3 bases. This CDR3 has 15 amino acids.